Following are 17 T cell receptor beta chains from one sample sequenced in a study of T cells in women clearing cervical HPV infection. Repertoires were generated with immunoSEQ multiplex PCR, while TCRdb's copy carries only in-frame clones and drops some. This repertoire includes 13,000 to 15,000 clones. Specimen: blood buffy coat. These TCRs come from a woman aged 18 to 75 with a cervical HPV16 infection that either progressed to CIN3+ or cleared (not recorded which).

As concerns this clone: Coverage ceases 3 residues before the CDR3 finishes, and the germline J gene fills in the end. Other DNA sequences within the sample encode an identical CDR3. The V call is TRBV30, the J call TRBJ1-3, with 11 nucleotides matching TRBD1. From germline, CDR1 is GTSNPN and CDR2 SVGIG (reference sequence). CDR3 size: 16 residues. J gave up 0 bases and V 3 bases, and 4 bases lay outside the gene matches. The covered CDR3 bases are TGTGCCTGGAGCGGACAGGGGGCCCCCTCTGGAAACACC. This codes for CAWSGQGAPSGNT. The CDR3 in full is CAWSGQGAPSGNTIYF.

Concerning this clone itself: The CDR3 is cut off 3 residues early in the read; its end comes from the germline J gene. The rearrangement links TRBV20-1 to TRBJ2-3; 11 nucleotides line up with TRBD2. This CDR3 region has 14 residues. Germline CDR1 DFQATT, CDR2 SNEGSKA (reference sequence). CDR3 amino acids: CSASAGTSGETQYF. CDR3 DNA (partial): TGCAGTGCTAGCGCCGGGACTAGCGGCGAGACG.

About this clone itself: Read data end 3 residues before the CDR3 end; the end is taken from the germline J gene. The chain uses TRBV6-1 and TRBJ1-1; unclear D gene. The CDR3 is 14 residues long. Germline assignment: CDR1 MNHNS and CDR2 SASEGT. V lost 2 bases to trimming and J lost 7 bases, with 14 bases between them. The CDR3 reads CASSEFHSALEAFF. Incomplete CDR3 DNA: TGTGCCAGCAGTGAATTCCACAGTGCGCTTGAA.

About this clone: The CDR3 end falls 3 residues outside the read, so it is completed with the germline J gene. The V gene is TRBV7-9, the J gene TRBJ2-7; D gene unclear. Trimming left V 3 bases short and J 2 bases short, with 14 bases between. This CDR3 comprises 15 residues. Germline lookup yields CDR1 SEHNR and CDR2 FQNEAQ (reference sequence). The part of the CDR3 DNA that was read is TGTGCCAGCAGCTTGAGTAGCAGCGCTCCCTACGAG. It encodes CASSLSSSAPYE. The full-length CDR3 reads as CASSLSSSAPYEQYF.

On this clone: The read ends 3 residues shy of where the CDR3 ends; the end is completed using the germline J gene. The chain is built from TRBV30 and TRBJ2-3; 7 bases line up with TRBD1. Germline assignment: CDR1 GTSNPN and CDR2 SVGIG (reference sequence). This CDR3 is 14 amino acids long. The DNA read from the CDR3 is TGTGCCTGGGGCCCCGGGACAGCTAATCAGCCG. This translates into CAWGPGTANQP. The complete CDR3 reads CAWGPGTANQPQYF.

Note on this clone: The CDR3 end is not reached by the read, which stops 3 residues before it; the germline J gene fills it in. The chain is built from TRBV12-3 or TRBV12-4 and TRBJ2-3; tentatively, D is TRBD2 (6 bases). The CDR3 contains 15 residues. The germline V and J ends were trimmed by 5 bases and 2 bases, with 14 bases remaining between them. CDR3 DNA, as far as it was read: TGTGCCAGCAGTCCTGCCGGAGGGTACACAGATACG. Translating gives CASSPAGGYTDT. The CDR3 as a whole reads CASSPAGGYTDTQYF.

About this clone itself: The observed sequence ends 3 residues before the CDR3 terminus, with the missing tail filled in from the germline J gene. The genes are TRBV5-1 and TRBJ1-1; possibly TRBD1 for D (6 bases). Germline V gene lookup returns CDR1 SGHRS and CDR2 YFSETQ. V was cut by 4 bases and J by 0 bases, with 10 bases left in between. This CDR3 has 14 residues. CDR3 DNA, as far as it was read: TGCGCCAGCAGCCGGCAGGGGCTGAACACTGAA. This codes for CASSRQGLNTE. The whole CDR3 sequence reads CASSRQGLNTEAFF.

On this clone: The CDR3 is cut off 3 residues early in the read; its end comes from the germline J gene. The gene calls are TRBV11-2 and TRBJ1-4, with 9 bases lining up with TRBD1. Germline trimming cut 5 bases from V and 8 bases from J; bases unmatched to any gene: 6. The germline V gene encodes CDR1 SGHAT and CDR2 FQNNGV. The CDR3 has 14 residues. The DNA read from the CDR3 is TGTGCCAGCAGCGTAGGACAGGGGAGCGAAAAA. This codes for CASSVGQGSEK. The entire CDR3 sequence reads CASSVGQGSEKLFF.

Remarks on this clone: The CDR3 extends 3 residues past the end of the read, so its final part is completed from the germline J gene. The chain recombines TRBV7-2 with TRBJ1-4; D is unclear. CDR1 SGHTA and CDR2 FQGNSA come from the germline V gene. The V end lost 5 bases, the J end lost 8 bases, and 12 bases lay between the germline ends. The CDR3 is 13 residues long. The CDR3 loop reads CASSPGIREKLFF. The CDR3 bases that were read are TGTGCCAGCAGCCCAGGTATCAGGGAAAAA.

A word on this clone: The observed sequence ends 3 residues before the CDR3 terminus, with the missing tail filled in from the germline J gene. The gene calls are TRBV30 and TRBJ2-7; 8 bases fit TRBD1. Germline loops: CDR1 GTSNPN, CDR2 SVGIG (reference sequence). The V gene end was trimmed by 5 bases and the J gene end by 2 bases; junction bases not matched to a gene: 5. This CDR3 comprises 13 residues. The CDR3 bases that were read are TGTGCCTGGCGGCGGACAGGGCCCTACGAG. Its translation is CAWRRTGPYE. The complete CDR3 reads CAWRRTGPYEQYF.

CDR3 in amino acids: CATTDRSFEKLFF. The covered CDR3 bases are TGCGCCACCACGGACAGGAGTTTTGAAAAA. The V gene is TRBV10-2, the J gene TRBJ1-4, with 7 bases matching TRBD1. The read terminates 3 residues before the CDR3 end, so the remaining end is supplied by the germline J gene. V lost 10 bases and J lost 7; bases outside the gene matches: 9. The CDR3 has 13 amino acids. Germline CDR1 WSHSY, CDR2 SAAADI.

A word on this clone: The read falls 3 residues short of the CDR3 end, and the missing part is taken from the germline J gene. This chain connects TRBV30 to TRBJ2-3; D is unresolved. The CDR3 is made up of 13 amino acids. Germline V CDR1 and CDR2: GTSNPN, SVGIG (reference sequence). The CDR3 reads CAWALKGNQPQYF. Incomplete CDR3 DNA: TGTGCCTGGGCCTTGAAGGGTAATCAGCCG.

To note about this clone: Coverage ceases 3 residues before the CDR3 finishes, and the germline J gene fills in the end. The chain joins TRBV30 to TRBJ2-4; D ambiguous. CDR1 GTSNPN and CDR2 SVGIG come from the germline V gene (reference sequence). This CDR3 contains 10 residues. The CDR3 protein is CAWRTYGQYF. Incomplete CDR3 DNA: TGTGCCTGGAGGACATATGGT.

Turning to this clone: The read falls 3 residues short of the CDR3 end, and the missing part is taken from the germline J gene. This sequence joins TRBV2 and TRBJ2-5, with 8 positions matching TRBD1. This CDR3 region has 14 residues. With V trimmed by 5 bases and J by 5 bases, 7 bases remained unmatched. Per the germline V gene, CDR1 is SNHLY and CDR2 is FYNNEI. The part of the CDR3 DNA that was read is TGTGCCAGCAGTACATGGACAGGGAGGGAGACC. This encodes CASSTWTGRET. The CDR3 in its entirety is CASSTWTGRETQYF.

Judged by frequency, this clone is medium-sized. The CDR3 end is not reached by the read, which stops 3 residues before it; the germline J gene fills it in. J is TRBJ1-2 and V is TRBV29-1, with D possibly matching TRBD1 (5 bases). The CDR3 runs 12 residues. V lost 6 bases and J 4 bases, leaving 12 bases between the germline ends. The germline gives CDR1 SQVTM, CDR2 ANQGSEA. CDR3: CSVERTTYGYTF. The sequenced part of the CDR3 DNA is TGCAGCGTAGAAAGGACAACCTATGGC.

Turning to this clone: Coverage ceases 3 residues before the CDR3 finishes, and the germline J gene fills in the end. The V and J genes are TRBV30 and TRBJ2-1; 11 nucleotides line up with TRBD1. CDR1 and CDR2 from the germline V gene are GTSNPN and SVGIG (reference sequence). The CDR3 sequence is 15 residues long. V lost 0 bases, J lost 6 bases, and 4 bases stayed unmatched. CDR3 bases read: TGTGCCTGGAGTGTAGGGACAGGGGGGCTCAATGAG. Amino acid sequence: CAWSVGTGGLNE. The CDR3 in its entirety is CAWSVGTGGLNEQFF.

A remark on this clone: The CDR3 end lies 3 residues beyond the end of the read and is filled in from the germline J gene. The rearrangement joins TRBV30 to TRBJ2-1; D is possibly TRBD1 (6 bases). This CDR3 spans 21 amino acids. Per the germline V gene, CDR1 is GTSNPN and CDR2 is SVGIG (reference sequence). The germline V and J ends were trimmed by 1 base and 6 bases, with 34 bases remaining between them. CDR3 in amino acids: CAWSATLGAGKIVGIGNEQFF. Partial CDR3 DNA: TGTGCCTGGAGTGCCACTTTGGGGGCAGGGAAAATAGTAGGTATCGGCAATGAG.